What follows are 25 T cell receptor beta chains derived from one specimen sequenced in a study of shared clonotypes between healthy human individuals. Using immunoSEQ multiplex PCR, the repertoire was profiled, and TCRdb retains in-frame clones only, with some absent. The sample holds around 1.5 million clones; 95% to 99% are singletons and the top ten take about 0.4%. The sample was naive CD4+ T cells sorted from blood. Stated subset: CD45RA+ positively selected. Every receptor here comes from a man aged 30 to 39 in good health.

The chain recombines TRBV28 with TRBJ2-5; D is perhaps TRBD1 or TRBD2 (9 bases each). Germline lookup yields CDR1 MDHEN and CDR2 SYDVKM. The CDR3 contains 17 residues. The V end lost 2 bases, the J end lost 4 bases, and 20 bases lay between the germline ends. The CDR3 sequence is CASSLVLLAGQGETQYF. The CDR3, as DNA: TGTGCCAGCAGTTTAGTGCTGCTAGCGGGACAGGGAGAGACCCAGTACTTC.

The rearrangement links TRBV5-5 to TRBJ2-7, with TRBD1 matching 7 bases. The germline CDR1 and CDR2 sequences are SGHKS and YYEKEE (reference sequence). The CDR3 totals 14 residues. V was clipped by 4 bases and J by 2 bases; unmatched bases: 6. CDR3: CASSQTGVAYEQYF. CDR3 nucleotides: TGTGCCAGCAGCCAAACAGGGGTGGCCTACGAGCAGTACTTC. The entire variable domain, with the rest obtained from reference TRBV5-5 and TRBJ2-7, is as follows: DAGVTQSPTHLIKTRGQQVTLRCSPISGHKSVSWYQQVLGQGPQFIFQYYEKEERGRGNFPDRFSARQFPNYSSELNVNALLLGDSALYLCASSQTGVAYEQYFGPGTRLTVT.

The chain uses TRBV11-2 and TRBJ1-1; unclear D gene. Germline V gives CDR1 SGHAT, CDR2 FQNNGV. CDR3 length: 15 residues. The germline V and J ends were trimmed by 9 bases and 1 base, with 18 bases remaining between them. The CDR3 DNA is TGTGCCAGTCTAGGAACGGGCAGACGGAACACTGAAGCTTTCTTT. It is translated as CASLGTGRRNTEAFF.

The V gene is TRBV5-6, the J gene TRBJ1-4; 8 bases map to TRBD1. The CDR3 has 14 residues. Unmatched junction bases numbered 6, after V lost 3 bases and J lost 8 bases. CDR1 and CDR2 (germline): SGHDT, YYEEEE. CDR3 residues: CASSYQGAVEKLFF. CDR3 bases: TGTGCCAGCAGCTACCAGGGGGCCGTAGAAAAACTGTTTTTT.

The chain uses TRBV7-9 and TRBJ1-2, with D tentatively TRBD1 (5 bases). In germline, CDR1 is SEHNR, CDR2 FQNEAQ (reference sequence). Deletions cut 5 bases from V and 6 bases from J, with 13 bases between. CDR3 length: 13 residues. CDR3 amino acids: CASSRGERDGYTF. CDR3 nucleotides: TGTGCCAGCAGCCGAGGGGAGCGGGATGGCTACACCTTC.

J is TRBJ2-4 and V is TRBV9; 9 bases are shared with TRBD1. The CDR3 is made up of 15 amino acids. V was pared by 0 bases and J by 9 bases, with 7 bases of the junction left unmatched. Germline CDR1 is SGDLS and CDR2 is YYNGEE. The CDR3 sequence: CASSVDGRQGVIQYF. The CDR3 DNA reads TGTGCCAGCAGCGTAGACGGACGACAGGGGGTCATTCAGTACTTC.

The chain couples TRBV2 to TRBJ2-7, with D tentatively TRBD2 (5 bases). Trimming cost V 4 bases and J 5 bases, with 15 bases left between them. Germline CDR1 and CDR2: SNHLY and FYNNEI. The CDR3 length is 14 residues. The CDR3 DNA follows: TGTGCCAGCAGTGTTCGGGGAAATCGGCACGAGCAGTACTTC. Protein: CASSVRGNRHEQYF.

This chain links TRBV18 with TRBJ2-3; 12 bases fit TRBD2. CDR1 is KGHSH, CDR2 LQKENI, per germline. The V segment lost 1 base and the J segment 7 bases; nucleotides outside the gene matches: 6. This CDR3 comprises 16 residues. The CDR3 region has the DNA TGTGCCAGCTCACCACTTCCGACTAGCGGGAGAAATACGCAGTATTTT. It codes for CASSPLPTSGRNTQYF. Filled out from reference TRBV18 and TRBJ2-3, the complete variable domain reads NAGVMQNPRHLVRRRGQEARLRCSPMKGHSHVYWYRQLPEEGLKFMVYLQKENIIDESGMPKERFSAEFPKEGPSILRIQQVVRGDSAAYFCASSPLPTSGRNTQYFGPGTRLTVL.

J is TRBJ2-1 and V is TRBV6-4; 7 nucleotides agree with TRBD2. Trimming cost V 7 bases and J 3 bases; bases outside gene matches: 6. The germline V gene encodes CDR1 MRHNA and CDR2 SNTAGT. CDR3 length: 14 residues. The CDR3, as DNA: TGTGCCAGCATGGCGGGAGCAATCTACAATGAGCAGTTCTTC. Its protein is CASMAGAIYNEQFF.

The J gene is TRBJ2-7, the V gene TRBV6-1; D is uncertain. V lost 6 bases, J lost 3 bases, and 12 bases lay in between. The germline CDR1 and CDR2 sequences are MNHNS and SASEGT. The CDR3 has 13 residues. The CDR3 DNA follows: TGTGCCAGCAGATCCGGGTTTGACTACGAGCAGTACTTC. Translation: CASRSGFDYEQYF.

The rearrangement links TRBV4-3 to TRBJ1-2, with D unresolved. The germline V gene encodes CDR1 LGHNA and CDR2 YSLEER. V dropped 0 bases and J dropped 8 bases, with 13 bases sitting between them. The CDR3 is made up of 14 amino acids. The CDR3 nucleotides read TGCGCCAGCAGCCAAGATAACATCCCAAAAGGCTACACCTTC. It specifies CASSQDNIPKGYTF.

As for this clone: The sample has other DNA sequences that encode this CDR3 too. This chain uses TRBV19 with TRBJ2-1; 8 bases agree with TRBD2. The CDR3 sequence is 16 residues long. With V trimmed by 3 bases and J by 3 bases, 7 bases remained unmatched. The germline V gene has CDR1 LNHDA and CDR2 SQIVND (reference sequence). The CDR3 spells CASSIPGLAGYNEQFF. CDR3 in DNA: TGTGCCAGTAGTATCCCCGGACTAGCCGGCTACAATGAGCAGTTCTTC. Drawing the rest from reference TRBV19 and TRBJ2-1, the complete variable domain is DGGITQSPKYLFRKEGQNVTLSCEQNLNHDAMYWYRQDPGQGLRLIYYSQIVNDFQKGDIAEGYSVSREKKESFPLTVTSAQKNPTAFYLCASSIPGLAGYNEQFFGPGTRLTVL.

The chain couples TRBV25-1 to TRBJ2-2, with D possibly TRBD2 on 6 matching bases. V lost 7 bases, J lost 9 bases, and 12 bases lay in between. Germline lookup yields CDR1 MGHDK and CDR2 SYGVNS. The CDR3 spans 12 residues. The CDR3 DNA follows: TGTGCCAGCACCCTGGGGGGTCGGGAGCTGTTTTTT. Protein sequence: CASTLGGRELFF. Full variable domain (missing parts from reference TRBV25-1 and TRBJ2-2): EADIYQTPRYLVIGTGKKITLECSQTMGHDKMYWYQQDPGMELHLIHYSYGVNSTEKGDLSSESTVSRIRTEHFPLTLESARPSHTSQYLCASTLGGRELFFGEGSRLTVL.

The V gene is TRBV7-2, the J gene TRBJ1-5; D remains unclear. Germline V gives CDR1 SGHTA, CDR2 FQGNSA. This CDR3 contains 13 residues. Trimming cost V 5 bases and J 4 bases, with 9 bases left between them. CDR3 protein: CASSASGNQPQHF. Here the CDR3 DNA reads TGTGCCAGCAGCGCCTCCGGGAATCAGCCCCAGCATTTT. Drawing the rest from reference TRBV7-2 and TRBJ1-5, the complete variable domain is GAGVSQSPSNKVTEKGKDVELRCDPISGHTALYWYRQSLGQGLEFLIYFQGNSAPDKSGLPSDRFSAERTGGSVSTLTIQRTQQEDSAVYLCASSASGNQPQHFGDGTRLSIL.

This chain uses TRBV6-1 with TRBJ1-5; no clear D gene. The CDR3 has 15 amino acids. Deletions cut 2 bases from V and 9 bases from J, with 17 bases between. Germline V CDR1 and CDR2: MNHNS, SASEGT. The CDR3 reads CASSENNPGDRPQHF. DNA for the CDR3: TGTGCCAGCAGTGAAAACAATCCTGGGGATCGGCCCCAGCATTTT.

This chain links TRBV7-2 with TRBJ2-2; tentatively, D is TRBD2 (5 bases). The germline CDR1 and CDR2 sequences are SGHTA and FQGNSA. V dropped 1 base and J dropped 6 bases, with 12 bases sitting between them. This CDR3 spans 15 amino acids. This chain's CDR3 is CASSLEVASAGELFF. In nucleotides, the CDR3 is TGTGCCAGCAGCTTAGAAGTAGCGTCGGCCGGGGAGCTGTTTTTT.

CDR3 loop: CASRAPGQGDGYTF. The CDR3 DNA sequence: TGTGCCAGCCGAGCCCCGGGACAGGGTGACGGCTACACCTTC. V gene TRBV25-1 combines with J gene TRBJ1-2; 9 bases are shared with TRBD1. Per the germline V gene, CDR1 is MGHDK and CDR2 is SYGVNS. V lost 8 bases and J lost 8; bases outside the gene matches: 12. The CDR3 has 14 residues.

This chain uses TRBV10-3 with TRBJ2-1; D is perhaps TRBD2 (5 bases). Germline CDR1 and CDR2: ENHRY and SYGVKD. V was pared by 3 bases and J by 2 bases, with 14 bases between. CDR3 length: 16 amino acids. In nucleotides, the CDR3 is TGTGCCATCAGTGACTCCCCCGTCGGGACCTACAATGAGCAGTTCTTC. Translating it yields CAISDSPVGTYNEQFF.

The rearrangement uses TRBV4-3 and TRBJ2-7, with 8 bases aligning to TRBD2. The CDR3 covers 16 residues. The V gene end was trimmed by 0 bases and the J gene end by 0 bases; junction bases not matched to a gene: 4. CDR1 and CDR2 from the germline V gene are LGHNA and YSLEER. CDR3 sequence: CASSQDLAGLSYEQYF. In nucleotides, the CDR3 is TGCGCCAGCAGCCAAGATTTAGCGGGACTCTCCTACGAGCAGTACTTC.

V and J are TRBV19 and TRBJ2-1; no clear D gene. The CDR3 loop spans 13 amino acids. Germline CDR1 LNHDA, CDR2 SQIVND (reference sequence). V lost 5 bases, J lost 5 bases, and 10 bases lay in between. CDR3 region: CASSPPVHNEQFF. The DNA of the CDR3 is TGTGCCAGTAGTCCTCCCGTTCACAATGAGCAGTTCTTC.

The sample holds one count of this clone. The chain couples TRBV6-6 to TRBJ2-7; D gene ambiguous. The germline V gene has CDR1 MNHNY and CDR2 SVGAGI (reference sequence). This CDR3 comprises 13 residues. Deletions cut 2 bases from V and 3 bases from J, with 8 bases between. The CDR3 sequence: CASSYAQLYEQYF. CDR3 in DNA: TGTGCCAGCAGTTACGCCCAGCTCTACGAGCAGTACTTC.

The V gene is TRBV5-4, the J gene TRBJ2-3, with D possibly TRBD2 on 6 matching bases. In germline, CDR1 is SGHNT, CDR2 YYREEE (reference sequence). CDR3 length: 17 amino acids. Trimming cost V 6 bases and J 2 bases, with 22 bases left between them. CDR3 nucleotide sequence: TGTGCCAGCAACCCTCATATTAGCGGAACCTTCACAGATACGCAGTATTTT. Its translation is CASNPHISGTFTDTQYF.

The chain couples TRBV2 to TRBJ2-5; the D is unclear. Germline values: CDR1 SNHLY, CDR2 FYNNEI. The CDR3 has 16 amino acids. Trimming removed 5 bases from V and 1 base from J, with 17 bases in between. In DNA form, the CDR3 reads TGTGCCAGCAGTCATCCGCCACCGGCGTTCCAAGAGACCCAGTACTTC. Its protein product is CASSHPPPAFQETQYF.

V is TRBV7-8 and J is TRBJ1-5; D call uncertain. The CDR3 covers 13 residues. The V and J ends lost 5 bases and 4 bases respectively, with 9 bases between them. CDR1 is SGHVS, CDR2 FQNEAQ, per germline. CDR3 in DNA: TGTGCCAGCAGCCTTCAGAGAAATCAGCCCCAGCATTTT. Encoded protein: CASSLQRNQPQHF. The full variable domain, with the rest looked up from reference TRBV7-8 and TRBJ1-5, is GAGVSQSPRYKVAKRGQDVALRCDPISGHVSLFWYQQALGQGPEFLTYFQNEAQLDKSGLPSDRFFAERPEGSVSTLKIQRTQQEDSAVYLCASSLQRNQPQHFGDGTRLSIL.

The chain uses TRBV29-1 and TRBJ2-2, with TRBD1 matching over 8 bases. Germline assignment: CDR1 SQVTM and CDR2 ANQGSEA. With V trimmed by 0 bases and J by 5 bases, 5 bases remained unmatched. The CDR3 contains 15 residues. The CDR3 is CSVEDPTGVTGELFF. In nucleotides, the CDR3 is TGCAGCGTTGAAGACCCGACAGGGGTGACCGGGGAGCTGTTTTTT.